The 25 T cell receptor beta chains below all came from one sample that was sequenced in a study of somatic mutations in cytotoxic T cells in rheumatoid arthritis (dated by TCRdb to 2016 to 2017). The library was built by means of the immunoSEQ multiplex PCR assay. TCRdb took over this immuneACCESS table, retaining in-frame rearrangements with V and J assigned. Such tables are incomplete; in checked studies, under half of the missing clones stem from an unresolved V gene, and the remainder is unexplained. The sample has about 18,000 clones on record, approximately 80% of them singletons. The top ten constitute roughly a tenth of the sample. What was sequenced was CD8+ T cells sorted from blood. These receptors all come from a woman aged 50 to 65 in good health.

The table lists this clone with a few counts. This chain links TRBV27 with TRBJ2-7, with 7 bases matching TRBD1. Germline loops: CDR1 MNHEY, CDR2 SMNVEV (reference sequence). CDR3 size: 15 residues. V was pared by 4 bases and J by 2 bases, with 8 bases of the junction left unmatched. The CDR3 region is CASSSQGQATYEQYF. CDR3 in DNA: TGTGCCAGCAGTTCCCAAGGACAGGCCACCTACGAGCAGTACTTC.

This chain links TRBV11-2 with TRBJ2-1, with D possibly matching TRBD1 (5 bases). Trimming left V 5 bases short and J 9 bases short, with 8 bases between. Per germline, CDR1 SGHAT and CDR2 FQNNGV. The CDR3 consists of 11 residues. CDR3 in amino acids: CASSTGIEQFF. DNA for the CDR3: TGTGCCAGCAGCACAGGTATTGAGCAGTTCTTC. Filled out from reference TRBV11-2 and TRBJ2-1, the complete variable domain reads EAGVAQSPRYKIIEKRQSVAFWCNPISGHATLYWYQQILGQGPKLLIQFQNNGVVDDSQLPKDRFSAERLKGVDSTLKIQPAKLEDSAVYLCASSTGIEQFFGPGTRLTVL.

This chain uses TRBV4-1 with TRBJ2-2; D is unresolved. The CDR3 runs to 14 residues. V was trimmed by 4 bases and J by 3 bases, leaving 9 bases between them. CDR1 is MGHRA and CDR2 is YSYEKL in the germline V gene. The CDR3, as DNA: TGCGCCAGCAGCCCTTTAAGCTACACCGGGGAGCTGTTTTTT. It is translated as CASSPLSYTGELFF.

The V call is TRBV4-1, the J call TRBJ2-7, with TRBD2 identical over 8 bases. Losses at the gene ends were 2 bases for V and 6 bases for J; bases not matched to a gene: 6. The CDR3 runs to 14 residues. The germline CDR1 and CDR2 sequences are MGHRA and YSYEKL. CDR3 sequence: CASSQFSGTLEQYF. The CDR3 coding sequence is TGCGCCAGCAGCCAATTTAGCGGGACCCTCGAGCAGTACTTC.

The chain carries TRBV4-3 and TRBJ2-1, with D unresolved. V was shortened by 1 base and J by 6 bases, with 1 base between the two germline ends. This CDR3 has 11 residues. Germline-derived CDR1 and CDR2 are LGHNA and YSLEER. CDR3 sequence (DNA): TGCGCCAGCAGCCAAGCCAATGAGCAGTTCTTC. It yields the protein CASSQANEQFF.

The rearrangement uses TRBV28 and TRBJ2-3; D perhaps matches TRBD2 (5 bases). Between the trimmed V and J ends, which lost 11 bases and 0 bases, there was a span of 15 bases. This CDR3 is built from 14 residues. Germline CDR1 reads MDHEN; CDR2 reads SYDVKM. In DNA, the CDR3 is TGTGCCTCCCAGGAGGAATCTAGCACAGATACGCAGTATTTT. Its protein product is CASQEESSTDTQYF. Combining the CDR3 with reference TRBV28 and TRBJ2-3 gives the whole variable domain DVKVTQSSRYLVKRTGEKVFLECVQDMDHENMFWYRQDPGLGLRLIYFSYDVKMKEKGDIPEGYSVSREKKERFSLILESASTNQTSMYLCASQEESSTDTQYFGPGTRLTVL.

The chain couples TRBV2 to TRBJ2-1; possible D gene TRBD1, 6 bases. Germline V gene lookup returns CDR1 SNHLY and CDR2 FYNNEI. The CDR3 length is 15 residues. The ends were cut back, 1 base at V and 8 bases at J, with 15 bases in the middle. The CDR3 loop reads CASSEGGNRVDEQFF. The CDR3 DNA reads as TGTGCCAGCAGTGAAGGTGGGAACAGGGTCGATGAGCAGTTCTTC.

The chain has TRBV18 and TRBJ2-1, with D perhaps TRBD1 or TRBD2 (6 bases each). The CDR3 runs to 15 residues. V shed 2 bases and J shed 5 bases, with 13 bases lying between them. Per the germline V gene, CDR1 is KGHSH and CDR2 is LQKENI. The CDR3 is CASSPRGDLDNEQFF. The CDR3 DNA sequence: TGTGCCAGCTCACCAAGGGGGGATTTGGACAATGAGCAGTTCTTC.

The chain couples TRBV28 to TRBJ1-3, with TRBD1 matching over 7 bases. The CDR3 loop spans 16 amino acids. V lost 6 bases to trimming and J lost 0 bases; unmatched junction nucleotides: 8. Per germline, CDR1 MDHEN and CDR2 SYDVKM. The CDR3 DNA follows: TGTGCCAGCAGCCGTGGACAGGTCAACTCTGGAAACACCATATATTTT. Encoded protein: CASSRGQVNSGNTIYF.

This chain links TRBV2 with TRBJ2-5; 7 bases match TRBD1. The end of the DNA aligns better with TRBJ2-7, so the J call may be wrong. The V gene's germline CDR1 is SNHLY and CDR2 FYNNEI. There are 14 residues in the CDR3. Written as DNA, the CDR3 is TGTGCCAGCAGCTGGACAGGACCCTCCTACGAGCAGTACTTC. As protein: CASSWTGPSYEQYF.

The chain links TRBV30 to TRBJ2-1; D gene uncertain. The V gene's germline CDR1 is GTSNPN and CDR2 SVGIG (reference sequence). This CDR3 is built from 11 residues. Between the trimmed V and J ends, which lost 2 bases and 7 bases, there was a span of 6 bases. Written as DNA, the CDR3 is TGTGCCTGGAGTTCTGAAAATGAGCAGTTCTTC. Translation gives CAWSSENEQFF.

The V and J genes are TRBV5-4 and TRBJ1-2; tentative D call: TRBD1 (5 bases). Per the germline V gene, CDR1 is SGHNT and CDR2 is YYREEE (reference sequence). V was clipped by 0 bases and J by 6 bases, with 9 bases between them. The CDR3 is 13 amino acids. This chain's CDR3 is CASSLGDGHGYTF. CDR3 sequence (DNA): TGTGCCAGCAGCTTGGGGGACGGGCATGGCTACACCTTC.

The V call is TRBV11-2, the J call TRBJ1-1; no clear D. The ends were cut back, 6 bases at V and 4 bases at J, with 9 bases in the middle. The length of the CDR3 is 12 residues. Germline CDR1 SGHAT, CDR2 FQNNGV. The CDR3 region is CASRYGSTEAFF. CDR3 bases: TGTGCCAGCAGGTACGGGTCCACTGAAGCTTTCTTT.

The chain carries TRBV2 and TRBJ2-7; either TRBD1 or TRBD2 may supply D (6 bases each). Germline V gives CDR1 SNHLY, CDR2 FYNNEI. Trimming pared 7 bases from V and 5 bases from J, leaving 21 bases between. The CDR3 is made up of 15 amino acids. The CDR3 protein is CASTEEGVENDEQYF. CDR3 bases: TGTGCCAGCACCGAGGAGGGGGTGGAAAACGACGAGCAGTACTTC.

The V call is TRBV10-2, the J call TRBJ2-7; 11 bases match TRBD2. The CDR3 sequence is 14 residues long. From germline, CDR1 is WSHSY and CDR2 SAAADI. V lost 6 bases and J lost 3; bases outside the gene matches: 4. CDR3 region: CASSVSGRVYEQYF. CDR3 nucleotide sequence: TGCGCCAGCAGCGTTAGCGGGAGGGTCTACGAGCAGTACTTC.

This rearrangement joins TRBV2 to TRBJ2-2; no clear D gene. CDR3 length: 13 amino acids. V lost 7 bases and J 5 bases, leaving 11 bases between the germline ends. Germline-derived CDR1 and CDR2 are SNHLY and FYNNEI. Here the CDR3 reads CASIKESTGELFF. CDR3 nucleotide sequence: TGTGCCAGCATTAAGGAGTCGACCGGGGAGCTGTTTTTT.

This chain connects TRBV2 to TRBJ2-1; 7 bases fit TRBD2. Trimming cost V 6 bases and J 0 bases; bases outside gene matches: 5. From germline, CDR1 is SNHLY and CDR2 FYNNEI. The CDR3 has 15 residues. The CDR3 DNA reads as TGTGCCAGCAGGGCCGGGGGGAGCTCCTACAATGAGCAGTTCTTC. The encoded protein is CASRAGGSSYNEQFF.

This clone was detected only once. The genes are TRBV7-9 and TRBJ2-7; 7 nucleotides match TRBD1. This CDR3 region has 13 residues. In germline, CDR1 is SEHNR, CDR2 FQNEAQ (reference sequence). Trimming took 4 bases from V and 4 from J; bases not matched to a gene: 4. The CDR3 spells CASSSDRVYEQYF. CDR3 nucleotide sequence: TGTGCCAGCAGCTCAGACAGGGTTTACGAGCAGTACTTC.

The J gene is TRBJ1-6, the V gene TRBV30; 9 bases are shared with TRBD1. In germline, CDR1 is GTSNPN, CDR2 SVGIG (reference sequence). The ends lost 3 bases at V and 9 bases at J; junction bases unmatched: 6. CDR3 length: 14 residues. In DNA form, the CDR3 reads TGTGCCTGGAGAGGACAGGGGTCGAGTTCACCCCTCCACTTT. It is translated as CAWRGQGSSSPLHF.

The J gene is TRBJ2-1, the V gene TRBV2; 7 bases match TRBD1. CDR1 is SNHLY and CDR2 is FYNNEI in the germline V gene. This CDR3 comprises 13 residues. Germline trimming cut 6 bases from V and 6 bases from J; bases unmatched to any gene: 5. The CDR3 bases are TGTGCCAGCAGAGGGGGCTTGAGCAATGAGCAGTTCTTC. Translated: CASRGGLSNEQFF.

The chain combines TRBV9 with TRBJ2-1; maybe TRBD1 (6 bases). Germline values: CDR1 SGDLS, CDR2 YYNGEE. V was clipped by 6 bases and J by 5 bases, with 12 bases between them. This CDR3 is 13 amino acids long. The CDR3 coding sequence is TGTGCCAGCAAGGGCCAGGGGAACAATGAGCAGTTCTTC. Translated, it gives CASKGQGNNEQFF. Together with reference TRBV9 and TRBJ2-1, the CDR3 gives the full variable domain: DSGVTQTPKHLITATGQRVTLRCSPRSGDLSVYWYQQSLDQGLQFLIQYYNGEERAKGNILERFSAQQFPDLHSELNLSSLELGDSALYFCASKGQGNNEQFFGPGTRLTVL.

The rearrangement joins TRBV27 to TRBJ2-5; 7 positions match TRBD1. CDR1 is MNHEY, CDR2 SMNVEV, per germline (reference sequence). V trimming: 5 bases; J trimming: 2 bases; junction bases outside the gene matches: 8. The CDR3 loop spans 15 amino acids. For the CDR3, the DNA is TGTGCCAGCAGTCCCACCGACAGGGAACAAGAGACCCAGTACTTC. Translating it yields CASSPTDREQETQYF.

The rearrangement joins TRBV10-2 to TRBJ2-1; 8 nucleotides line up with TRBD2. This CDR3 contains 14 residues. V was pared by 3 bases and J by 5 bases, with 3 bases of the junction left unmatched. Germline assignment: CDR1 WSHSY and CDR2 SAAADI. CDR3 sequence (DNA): TGCGCCAGCAGTGAAGGGCGGGGGGACAATGAGCAGTTCTTC. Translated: CASSEGRGDNEQFF.

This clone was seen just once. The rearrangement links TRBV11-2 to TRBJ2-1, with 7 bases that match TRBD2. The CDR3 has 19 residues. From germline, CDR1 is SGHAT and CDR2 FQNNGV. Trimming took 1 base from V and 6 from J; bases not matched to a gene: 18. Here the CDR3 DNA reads TGTGCCAGCAGCTTAGGTTTTGCATCGGGGGGAAGTTCTGGCAATGAGCAGTTCTTC. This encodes CASSLGFASGGSSGNEQFF.

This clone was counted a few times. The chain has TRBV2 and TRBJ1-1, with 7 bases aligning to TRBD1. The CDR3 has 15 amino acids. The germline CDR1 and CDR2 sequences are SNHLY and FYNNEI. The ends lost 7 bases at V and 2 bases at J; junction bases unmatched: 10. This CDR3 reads CASTRWGTANTEAFF. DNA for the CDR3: TGTGCCAGCACCCGATGGGGGACAGCTAACACTGAAGCTTTCTTT.